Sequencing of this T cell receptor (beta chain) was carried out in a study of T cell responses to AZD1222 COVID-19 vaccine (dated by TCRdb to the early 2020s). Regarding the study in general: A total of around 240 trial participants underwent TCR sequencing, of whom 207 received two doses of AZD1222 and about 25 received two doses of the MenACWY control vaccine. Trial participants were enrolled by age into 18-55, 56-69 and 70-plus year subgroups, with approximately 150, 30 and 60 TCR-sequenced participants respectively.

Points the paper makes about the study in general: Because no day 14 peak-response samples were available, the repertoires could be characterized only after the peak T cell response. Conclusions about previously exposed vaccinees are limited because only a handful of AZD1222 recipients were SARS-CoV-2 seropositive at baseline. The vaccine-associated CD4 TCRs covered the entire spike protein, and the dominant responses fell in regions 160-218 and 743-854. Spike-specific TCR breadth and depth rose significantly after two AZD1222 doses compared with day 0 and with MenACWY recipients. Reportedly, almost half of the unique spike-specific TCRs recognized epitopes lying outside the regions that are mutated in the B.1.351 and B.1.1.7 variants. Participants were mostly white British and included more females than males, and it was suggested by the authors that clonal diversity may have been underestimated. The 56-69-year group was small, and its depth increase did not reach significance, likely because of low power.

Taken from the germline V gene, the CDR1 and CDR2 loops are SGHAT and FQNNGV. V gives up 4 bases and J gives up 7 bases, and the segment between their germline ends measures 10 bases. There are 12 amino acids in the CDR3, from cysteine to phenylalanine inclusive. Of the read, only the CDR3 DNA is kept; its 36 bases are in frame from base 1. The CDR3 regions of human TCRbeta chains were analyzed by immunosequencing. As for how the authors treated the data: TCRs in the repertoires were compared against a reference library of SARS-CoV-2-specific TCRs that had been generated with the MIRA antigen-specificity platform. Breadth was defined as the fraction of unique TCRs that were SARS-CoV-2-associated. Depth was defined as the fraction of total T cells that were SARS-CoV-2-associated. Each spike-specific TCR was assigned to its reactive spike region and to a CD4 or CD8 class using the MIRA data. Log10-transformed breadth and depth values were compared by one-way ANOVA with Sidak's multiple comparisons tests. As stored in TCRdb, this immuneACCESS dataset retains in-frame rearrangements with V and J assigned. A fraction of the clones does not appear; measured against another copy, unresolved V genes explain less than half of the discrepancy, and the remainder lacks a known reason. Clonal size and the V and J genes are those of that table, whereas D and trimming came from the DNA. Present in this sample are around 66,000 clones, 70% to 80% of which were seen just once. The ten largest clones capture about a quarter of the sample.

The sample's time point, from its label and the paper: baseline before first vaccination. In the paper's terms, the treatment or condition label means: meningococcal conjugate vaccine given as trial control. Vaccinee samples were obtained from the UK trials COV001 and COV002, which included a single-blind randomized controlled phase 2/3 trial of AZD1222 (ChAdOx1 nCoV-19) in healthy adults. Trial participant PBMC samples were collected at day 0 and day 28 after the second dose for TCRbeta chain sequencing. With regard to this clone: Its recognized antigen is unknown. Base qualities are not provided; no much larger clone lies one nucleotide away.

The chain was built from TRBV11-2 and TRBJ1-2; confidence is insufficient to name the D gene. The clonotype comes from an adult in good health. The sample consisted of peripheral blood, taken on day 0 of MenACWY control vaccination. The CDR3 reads CASSSTLGGYTF. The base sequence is TGTGCCAGCAGCTCCACTTTAGGTGGCTACACCTTC.